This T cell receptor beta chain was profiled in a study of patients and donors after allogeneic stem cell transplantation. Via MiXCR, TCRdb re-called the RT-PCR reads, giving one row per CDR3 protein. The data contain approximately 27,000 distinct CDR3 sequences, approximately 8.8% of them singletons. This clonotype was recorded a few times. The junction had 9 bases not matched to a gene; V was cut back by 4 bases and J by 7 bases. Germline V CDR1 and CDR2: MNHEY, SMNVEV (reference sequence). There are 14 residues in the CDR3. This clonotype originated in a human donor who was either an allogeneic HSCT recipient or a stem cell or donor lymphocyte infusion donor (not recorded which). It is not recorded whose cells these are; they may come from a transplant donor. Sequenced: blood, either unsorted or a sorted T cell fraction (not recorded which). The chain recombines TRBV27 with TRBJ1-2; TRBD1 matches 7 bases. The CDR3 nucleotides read TGTGCCAGCAGTTATACAGGGGTCGGCGGTGGCTACACCTTC. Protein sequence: CASSYTGVGGGYTF.